The 28 T cell receptor beta chains in this list originate from one sample, sequenced in a study of blood T cell repertoires in COVID-19. Sequencing used immunoSEQ multiplex PCR; TCRdb keeps in-frame clones, though not all of them. Found here are over 350,000 clones, roughly 91% of them singletons; the top ten hold about 4.3%. The material sequenced was peripheral blood. These receptors originate from a woman aged 25 to 39 with acute or convalescent COVID-19.

The V call is TRBV5-1, the J call TRBJ2-5; 7 bases are shared with TRBD2. CDR1 is SGHRS, CDR2 YFSETQ, per germline. V dropped 4 bases and J dropped 3; count of bases not matched to a gene: 12. The CDR3 contains 16 residues. This chain's CDR3 is CASSIGPGLAEETQYF. The DNA of the CDR3 is TGCGCCAGCAGCATTGGGCCAGGCCTAGCGGAAGAGACCCAGTACTTC.

The J gene is TRBJ1-2, the V gene TRBV30; tentatively, D is TRBD1 (6 bases). Germline V lookup: CDR1 GTSNPN, CDR2 SVGIG (reference sequence). Trimming removed 4 bases from V and 5 bases from J, with 14 bases in between. This CDR3 contains 13 residues. CDR3 sequence reads: CAWTLVRGYGYTF. CDR3 in DNA: TGTGCCTGGACCCTGGTCAGGGGTTATGGCTACACCTTC.

The chain employs TRBV5-1 and TRBJ1-4, with 7 bases that match TRBD1. CDR1 is SGHRS and CDR2 is YFSETQ in the germline V gene. The length of the CDR3 is 17 residues. After removal of 4 bases from V and 4 bases from J, the junction contained 13 bases not matched to a gene. CDR3 DNA: TGCGCCAGCAGCACCGCCCGGGACAGCAAGATTAATGAAAAACTGTTTTTT. Translated: CASSTARDSKINEKLFF.

A few counts support this clone. This chain joins TRBV5-1 and TRBJ2-3; 12 nucleotides agree with TRBD2. The CDR3 sequence is 15 residues long. V gave up 3 bases and J gave up 6 bases; unmatched junction bases: 5. The germline gives CDR1 SGHRS, CDR2 YFSETQ. CDR3 residues: CASSYGTSGGDTQYF. As DNA, the CDR3 is TGCGCCAGCAGCTATGGAACTAGCGGGGGGGATACGCAGTATTTT.

Of note for this clone: Other DNA variants within this sample encode the same CDR3. This chain connects TRBV19 to TRBJ1-1; possible D gene TRBD1, 5 bases. Trimming removed 5 bases at V and 2 bases at J, with 9 bases between. Germline CDR1 reads LNHDA; CDR2 reads SQIVND (reference sequence). The CDR3 sequence is 13 residues long. CDR3 in DNA: TGTGCCAGTAGTTTGACAGTCAACACTGAAGCTTTCTTT. This codes for CASSLTVNTEAFF.

The V gene is TRBV5-4, the J gene TRBJ2-5; D is possibly TRBD2 (6 bases). Germline V lookup: CDR1 SGHNT, CDR2 YYREEE (reference sequence). The ends were cut back, 4 bases at V and 2 bases at J, with 12 bases in the middle. The CDR3 runs 14 residues. This CDR3 reads CASSMGGVQETQYF. In DNA form, the CDR3 reads TGTGCCAGCAGCATGGGCGGGGTACAAGAGACCCAGTACTTC.

The V call is TRBV27, the J call TRBJ1-2, with TRBD1 matching over 8 bases. Germline CDR1 reads MNHEY; CDR2 reads SMNVEV (reference sequence). The length of the CDR3 is 14 residues. The junction had 7 bases not matched to a gene; V was cut back by 6 bases and J by 4 bases. The CDR3 reads CASRNQGAGYGYTF. The CDR3 DNA is TGTGCCAGCAGAAACCAGGGGGCGGGCTATGGCTACACCTTC.

The V and J genes are TRBV28 and TRBJ1-1; maybe TRBD1 (6 bases). Trimming removed 4 bases at V and 7 bases at J, with 22 bases between. The CDR3 extends over 16 amino acids. Germline CDR1 reads MDHEN; CDR2 reads SYDVKM. Here the CDR3 reads CASSSFFLGGDIEAFF. For the CDR3, the DNA is TGTGCCAGCAGTTCCTTTTTCTTAGGGGGAGACATTGAAGCTTTCTTT.

Turning to this clone: At the DNA level, this CDR3 is encoded by other sequences in the same sample as well. This chain joins TRBV6-5 and TRBJ1-5; 7 bases align to TRBD1. The trim removed 6 bases at V and 4 bases at J, leaving 9 bases unmatched. Germline-derived CDR1 and CDR2 are MNHEY and SVGAGI. The CDR3 consists of 15 residues. CDR3 region: CASSLDRASNQPQHF. The DNA of the CDR3 is TGTGCCAGCAGCCTAGACAGGGCCTCTAATCAGCCCCAGCATTTT.

V and J are TRBV19 and TRBJ1-5; 9 bases map to TRBD1. V was clipped by 7 bases and J by 6 bases; unmatched bases: 16. The germline CDR1 and CDR2 sequences are LNHDA and SQIVND (reference sequence). The CDR3 spans 17 residues. CDR3 loop: CASTDEGTGWRVQPQHF. DNA for the CDR3: TGTGCCAGTACTGACGAGGGGACAGGGTGGCGTGTTCAGCCCCAGCATTTT.

V gene TRBV2 combines with J gene TRBJ2-1, with 9 nucleotides matching TRBD2. The CDR3 is 17 residues long. CDR1 is SNHLY and CDR2 is FYNNEI in the germline V gene. J was trimmed by 2 bases and V by 6 bases; bases with no gene match: 11. The CDR3 sequence: CASSSPAGGRTYNEQFF. The CDR3, as DNA: TGTGCCAGCAGCAGCCCGGCGGGGGGGCGGACCTACAATGAGCAGTTCTTC. The whole variable domain, filled in from reference TRBV2 and TRBJ2-1, reads EPEVTQTPSHQVTQMGQEVILRCVPISNHLYFYWYRQILGQKVEFLVSFYNNEISEKSEIFDDQFSVERPDGSNFTLKIRSTKLEDSAMYFCASSSPAGGRTYNEQFFGPGTRLTVL.

This clone was detected only a few times. This chain links TRBV5-6 with TRBJ1-2; the match to TRBD1 covers 9 bases. Germline V lookup: CDR1 SGHDT, CDR2 YYEEEE. This CDR3 is built from 15 residues. V lost 3 bases, J lost 3 bases, and 6 bases stayed unmatched. CDR3 coding DNA: TGTGCCAGCAGCTGGTACCGGGACAGGGACTATGGCTACACCTTC. Amino acids: CASSWYRDRDYGYTF.

This chain joins TRBV5-3 and TRBJ1-6, with 8 bases lining up with TRBD1. TRBV5-3 is noted as an ORF with a role that remains uncertain. V shed 5 bases and J 3 bases; nucleotides not matched to a gene: 19. The CDR3 runs to 20 residues. The CDR3, as DNA: TGTGCCAGAAGTTTCCTCGGGACAGGACTTCTTCGGTTCTATAATTCACCCCTCCACTTT. It translates to CARSFLGTGLLRFYNSPLHF.

As for this clone: Different DNA sequences within this sample yield the same CDR3. CDR3 sequence reads: CASSPGTGGDTEAFF. In nucleotides, the CDR3 is TGTGCCAGCTCACCAGGGACAGGGGGGGACACTGAAGCTTTCTTT. The chain has TRBV18 and TRBJ1-1; TRBD1 aligns across 11 bases. This CDR3 spans 15 amino acids. Germline V gives CDR1 KGHSH, CDR2 LQKENI. Trimming took 2 bases from V and 3 from J; bases not matched to a gene: 2.

This clone was detected once. The chain carries TRBV7-6 and TRBJ1-2, with D tentatively TRBD1 (6 bases). The CDR3 runs 17 residues. Germline CDR1 is SGHVS and CDR2 is FNYEAQ. Trimming left V 5 bases short and J 3 bases short, with 22 bases between. The CDR3 nucleotides are TGTGCCAGCAGCCGATACCCCCCTCAACAGGGTGACTATGGCTACACCTTC. This translates into CASSRYPPQQGDYGYTF.

The CDR3 is CASRLDRSSYNEQFF. CDR3 coding DNA: TGTGCCAGTAGGCTAGACAGAAGCTCCTACAATGAGCAGTTCTTC. This chain links TRBV19 with TRBJ2-1, with a weak D call TRBD1 (5 bases). Trimming left V 6 bases short and J 0 bases short, with 12 bases between. Looked up from germline, CDR1 is LNHDA and CDR2 is SQIVND (reference sequence). The CDR3 consists of 15 residues.

This chain links TRBV5-5 with TRBJ1-4; D remains unclear. With 4 bases removed from V and 7 bases from J, the gap between germline ends came to 20 bases. CDR3 size: 16 residues. In germline, CDR1 is SGHKS, CDR2 YYEKEE (reference sequence). This CDR3 reads CASSPGLSPGIEKLFF. CDR3 DNA sequence: TGTGCCAGCAGCCCGGGGTTGTCCCCCGGGATTGAAAAACTGTTTTTT.

A single count supports this clone. The V call is TRBV2, the J call TRBJ1-1; perhaps TRBD1 as D (6 bases). This CDR3 has 15 residues. Between the trimmed V and J ends, which lost 5 bases and 2 bases, there was a span of 15 bases. Germline V CDR1 and CDR2: SNHLY, FYNNEI. CDR3 DNA: TGTGCCAGCAGTCCCACAGGGTCGGGCAACACTGAAGCTTTCTTT. This sequence encodes CASSPTGSGNTEAFF.

The chain uses TRBV2 and TRBJ2-1; a weak D match, TRBD2 (6 bases). The germline V gene has CDR1 SNHLY and CDR2 FYNNEI. This CDR3 spans 15 amino acids. The germline V and J ends were trimmed by 4 bases and 5 bases, with 15 bases remaining between them. CDR3 loop: CASSVFSGPNNEQFF. The CDR3 DNA reads as TGTGCCAGCAGTGTGTTTAGCGGACCTAACAATGAGCAGTTCTTC.

The rearrangement links TRBV18 to TRBJ2-5; D gene uncertain. V was clipped by 1 base and J by 1 base, with 10 bases between them. CDR1 KGHSH and CDR2 LQKENI come from the germline V gene. This CDR3 is 15 amino acids long. CDR3 loop: CASSPLHGLQETQYF. The DNA of the CDR3 is TGTGCCAGCTCACCACTGCATGGCCTCCAAGAGACCCAGTACTTC.

The CDR3 is CASSLGRFYEQYF. In DNA form, the CDR3 reads TGTGCCAGCAGCCTGGGGCGATTCTACGAGCAGTACTTC. V usage is TRBV27 and J usage is TRBJ2-7; D perhaps matches TRBD1 (5 bases). Germline CDR1 and CDR2: MNHEY and SMNVEV (reference sequence). The CDR3 is 13 amino acids. V gave up 6 bases and J gave up 3 bases, with 12 bases separating them.

The rearrangement uses TRBV4-2 and TRBJ1-2; 11 bases map to TRBD1. The CDR3 is 17 amino acids. The germline V gene encodes CDR1 LGHNA and CDR2 YNFKEQ. V lost 1 base to trimming and J lost 6 bases; unmatched junction nucleotides: 10. CDR3 bases: TGTGCCAGCAGCCAAGTGTCGTCCGGACAGGGGGCTGATGGCTACACCTTC. Translating it yields CASSQVSSGQGADGYTF.

The V and J genes are TRBV6-6 and TRBJ2-5, with 9 positions matching TRBD2. CDR3 length: 15 residues. Germline V CDR1 and CDR2: MNHNY, SVGAGI (reference sequence). Trimming at V came to 5 bases and at J to 2 bases, leaving 6 bases not matched to a gene. CDR3 sequence (DNA): TGTGCCAGCAGTCCTACGACTAGCGGACAAGAGACCCAGTACTTC. Protein: CASSPTTSGQETQYF.

This clone has just one count. The chain uses TRBV6-5 and TRBJ2-1; 11 nucleotides match TRBD1. CDR3 length: 15 amino acids. Unmatched junction bases numbered 9, after V lost 5 bases and J lost 9 bases. Germline CDR1 reads MNHEY; CDR2 reads SVGAGI. CDR3 DNA sequence: TGTGCCAGCAGTCCCGCGGGACAGGGGGTTGGTGAGCAGTTCTTC. Translation gives CASSPAGQGVGEQFF.

This clone was counted a few times. The rearrangement links TRBV10-3 to TRBJ2-5, with 10 nucleotides matching TRBD2. The CDR3 spans 13 residues. The V gene's germline CDR1 is ENHRY and CDR2 SYGVKD. With 2 bases clipped from V and 14 bases from J, the junction kept 8 bases outside the gene matches. The CDR3 region is CAISEMLAGDLYF. The CDR3 nucleotides are TGTGCCATCAGTGAGATGCTAGCGGGGGACCTATACTTC.

V usage is TRBV27 and J usage is TRBJ2-7; tentative D call: TRBD2 (6 bases). The germline V gene encodes CDR1 MNHEY and CDR2 SMNVEV (reference sequence). The CDR3 has 14 residues. Deletions cut 5 bases from V and 0 bases from J, with 11 bases between. CDR3 residues: CASSVTSPSYEQYF. CDR3 DNA: TGTGCCAGCAGTGTGACTAGTCCCTCCTACGAGCAGTACTTC.

This clone was seen only once. The CDR3 spells CASSISDSPGNTIYF. CDR3 nucleotide sequence: TGTGCCAGCAGCATAAGCGACAGTCCAGGAAACACCATATATTTT. V and J are TRBV11-2 and TRBJ1-3, with D tentatively TRBD1 (5 bases). The germline V gene has CDR1 SGHAT and CDR2 FQNNGV. CDR3 length equals 15 residues. V lost 5 bases and J 4 bases, leaving 15 bases between the germline ends.

The chain combines TRBV9 with TRBJ2-6, with a tentative D call TRBD2 (7 bases). CDR3 size: 18 residues. Deletions cut 3 bases from V and 0 bases from J, with 16 bases between. Per the germline V gene, CDR1 is SGDLS and CDR2 is YYNGEE. The CDR3 region has the DNA TGTGCCAGCAGCGAGCGCGGGGGCCCCGGCTCTGGGGCCAACGTCCTGACTTTC. Amino acids: CASSERGGPGSGANVLTF. Using reference TRBV9 and TRBJ2-6 for the parts outside the CDR3, the full variable domain is DSGVTQTPKHLITATGQRVTLRCSPRSGDLSVYWYQQSLDQGLQFLIQYYNGEERAKGNILERFSAQQFPDLHSELNLSSLELGDSALYFCASSERGGPGSGANVLTFGAGSRLTVL.